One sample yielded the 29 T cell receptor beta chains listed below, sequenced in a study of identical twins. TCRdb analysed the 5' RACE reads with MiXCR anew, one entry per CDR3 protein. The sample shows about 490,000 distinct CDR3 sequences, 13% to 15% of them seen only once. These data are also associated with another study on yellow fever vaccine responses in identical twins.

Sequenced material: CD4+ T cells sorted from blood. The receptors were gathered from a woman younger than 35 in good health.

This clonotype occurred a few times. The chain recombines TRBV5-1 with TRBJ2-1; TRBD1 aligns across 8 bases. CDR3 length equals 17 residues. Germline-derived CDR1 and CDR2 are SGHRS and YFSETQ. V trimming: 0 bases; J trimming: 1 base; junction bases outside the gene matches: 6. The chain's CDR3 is CASSLEMGQASYNEQFF. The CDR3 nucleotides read TGCGCCAGCAGCTTGGAAATGGGACAGGCTTCCTACAATGAGCAGTTCTTC.

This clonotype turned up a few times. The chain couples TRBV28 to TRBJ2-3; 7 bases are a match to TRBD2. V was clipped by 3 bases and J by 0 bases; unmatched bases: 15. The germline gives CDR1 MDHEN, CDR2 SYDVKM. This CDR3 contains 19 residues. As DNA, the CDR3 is TGTGCCAGCAGTTTTGGCCTACCGGGAGGTGGAACTAGCACAGATACGCAGTATTTT. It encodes CASSFGLPGGGTSTDTQYF.

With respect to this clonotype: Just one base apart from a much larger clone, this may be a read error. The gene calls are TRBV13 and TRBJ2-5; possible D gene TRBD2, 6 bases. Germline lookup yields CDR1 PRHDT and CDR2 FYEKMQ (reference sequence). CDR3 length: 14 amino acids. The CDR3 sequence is CASSESRGGETHYF. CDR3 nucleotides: TGTGCCAGCAGCGAATCTAGGGGAGGAGAGACCCATTACTTC.

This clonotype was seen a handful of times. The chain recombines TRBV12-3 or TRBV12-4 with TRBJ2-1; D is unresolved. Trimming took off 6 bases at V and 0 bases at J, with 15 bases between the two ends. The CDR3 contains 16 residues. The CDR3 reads CASRTTVISSYNEQFF. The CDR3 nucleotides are TGTGCCAGCAGAACAACTGTGATCAGCTCCTACAATGAGCAGTTCTTC.

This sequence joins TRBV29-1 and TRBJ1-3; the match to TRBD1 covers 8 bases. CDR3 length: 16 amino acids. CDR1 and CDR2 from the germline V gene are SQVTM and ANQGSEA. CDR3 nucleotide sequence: TGCAGTGTTAGCAACGATCCAGGGGGCCTTGGAAACACCATATATTTT. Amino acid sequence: CSVSNDPGGLGNTIYF.

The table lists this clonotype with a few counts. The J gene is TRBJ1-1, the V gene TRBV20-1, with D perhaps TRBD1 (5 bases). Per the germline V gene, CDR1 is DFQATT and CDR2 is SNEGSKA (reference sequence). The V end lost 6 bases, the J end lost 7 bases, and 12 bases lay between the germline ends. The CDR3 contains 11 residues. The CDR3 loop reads CSAERQFEAFF. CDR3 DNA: TGCAGTGCGGAGAGACAGTTTGAAGCTTTCTTT.

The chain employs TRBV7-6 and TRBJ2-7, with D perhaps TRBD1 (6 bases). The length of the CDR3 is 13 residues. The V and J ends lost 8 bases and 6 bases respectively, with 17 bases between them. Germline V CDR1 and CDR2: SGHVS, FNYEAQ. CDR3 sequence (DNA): TGTGCCAGCCAGGGGCCTCTTAAGGGCGAGCAGTACTTC. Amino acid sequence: CASQGPLKGEQYF.

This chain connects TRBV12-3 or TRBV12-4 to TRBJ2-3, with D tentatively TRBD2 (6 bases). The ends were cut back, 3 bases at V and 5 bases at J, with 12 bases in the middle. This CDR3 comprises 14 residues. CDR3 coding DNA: TGTGCCAGCAGTTTTTGGAGGGGAAGAGATACGCAGTATTTT. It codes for CASSFWRGRDTQYF.

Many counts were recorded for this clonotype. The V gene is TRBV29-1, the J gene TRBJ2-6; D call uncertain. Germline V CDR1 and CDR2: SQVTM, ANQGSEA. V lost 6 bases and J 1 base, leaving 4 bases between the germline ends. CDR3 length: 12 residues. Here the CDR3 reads CSVISGANVLTF. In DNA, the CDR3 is TGCAGCGTAATATCTGGGGCCAACGTCCTGACTTTC.

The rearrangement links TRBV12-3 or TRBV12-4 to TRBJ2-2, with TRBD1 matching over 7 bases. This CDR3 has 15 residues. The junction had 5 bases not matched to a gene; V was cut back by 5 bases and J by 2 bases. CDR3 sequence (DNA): TGTGCCAGCAGTCAAGGACAGGTTAACACCGGGGAGCTGTTTTTT. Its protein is CASSQGQVNTGELFF.

CDR3 residues: CASKGAGTGSRNTIYF. As DNA, the CDR3 is TGTGCCAGCAAGGGTGCCGGGACAGGGTCGAGAAACACCATATATTTT. The chain has TRBV27 and TRBJ1-3; 9 positions agree with TRBD1. Losses at the gene ends were 7 bases for V and 5 bases for J; bases not matched to a gene: 12. CDR1 is MNHEY, CDR2 SMNVEV, per germline (reference sequence). The length of the CDR3 is 16 residues.

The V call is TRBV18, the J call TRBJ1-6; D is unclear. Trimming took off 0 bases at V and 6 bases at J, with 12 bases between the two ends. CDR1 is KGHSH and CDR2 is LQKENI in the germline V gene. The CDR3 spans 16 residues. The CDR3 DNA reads TGTGCCAGCTCACCACCGGGGAGGTCGGCTAATTCACCCCTCCACTTT. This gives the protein CASSPPGRSANSPLHF.

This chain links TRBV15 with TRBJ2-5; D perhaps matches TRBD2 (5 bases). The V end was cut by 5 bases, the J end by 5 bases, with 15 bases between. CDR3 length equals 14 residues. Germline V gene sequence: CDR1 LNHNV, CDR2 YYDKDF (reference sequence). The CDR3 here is CATSFPPGGETQYF. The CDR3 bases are TGTGCCACCAGCTTTCCCCCGGGCGGGGAGACCCAGTACTTC.

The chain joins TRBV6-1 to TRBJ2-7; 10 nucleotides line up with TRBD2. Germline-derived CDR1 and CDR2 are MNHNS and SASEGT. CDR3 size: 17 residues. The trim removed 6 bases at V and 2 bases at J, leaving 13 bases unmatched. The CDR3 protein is CASRVMSVAGGPYEQYF. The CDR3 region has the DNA TGTGCCAGCAGAGTCATGAGTGTAGCGGGAGGACCCTACGAGCAGTACTTC.

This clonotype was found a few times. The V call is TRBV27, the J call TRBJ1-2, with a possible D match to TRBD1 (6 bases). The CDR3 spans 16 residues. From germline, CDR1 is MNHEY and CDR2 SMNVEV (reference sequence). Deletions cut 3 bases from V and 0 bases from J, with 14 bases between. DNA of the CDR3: TGTGCCAGCAGTTTCCTGAAGGGGGTAACTAACTATGGCTACACCTTC. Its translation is CASSFLKGVTNYGYTF.

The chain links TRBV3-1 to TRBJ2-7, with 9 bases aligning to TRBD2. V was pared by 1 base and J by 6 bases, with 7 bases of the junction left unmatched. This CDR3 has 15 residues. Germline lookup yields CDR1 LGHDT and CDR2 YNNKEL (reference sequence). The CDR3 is CASSQVREGTCEQYF. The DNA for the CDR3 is TGTGCCAGCAGCCAAGTGCGGGAGGGGACCTGCGAGCAGTACTTC.

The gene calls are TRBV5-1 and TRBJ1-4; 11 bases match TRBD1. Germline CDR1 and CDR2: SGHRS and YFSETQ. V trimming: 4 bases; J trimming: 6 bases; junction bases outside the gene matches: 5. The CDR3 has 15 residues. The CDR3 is CASSTWTGGDEKLFF. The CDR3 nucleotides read TGCGCCAGCAGCACGTGGACAGGGGGCGATGAAAAACTGTTTTTT.

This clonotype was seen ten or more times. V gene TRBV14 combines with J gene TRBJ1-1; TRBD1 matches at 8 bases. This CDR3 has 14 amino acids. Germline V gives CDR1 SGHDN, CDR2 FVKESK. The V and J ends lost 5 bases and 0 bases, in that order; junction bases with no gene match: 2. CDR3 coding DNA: TGTGCCAGCAGCAGGGGACAGGTGAACACTGAAGCTTTCTTT. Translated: CASSRGQVNTEAFF. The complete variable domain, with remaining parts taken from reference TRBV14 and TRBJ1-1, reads EAGVTQFPSHSVIEKGQTVTLRCDPISGHDNLYWYRRVMGKEIKFLLHFVKESKQDESGMPNNRFLAERTGGTYSTLKVQPAELEDSGVYFCASSRGQVNTEAFFGQGTRLTVV.

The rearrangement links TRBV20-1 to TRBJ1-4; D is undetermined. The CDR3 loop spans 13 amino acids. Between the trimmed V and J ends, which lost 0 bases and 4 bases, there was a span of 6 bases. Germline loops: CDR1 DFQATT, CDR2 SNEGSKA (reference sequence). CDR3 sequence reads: CSARDSFNEKLFF. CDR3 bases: TGCAGTGCTAGAGACAGCTTTAATGAAAAACTGTTTTTT.

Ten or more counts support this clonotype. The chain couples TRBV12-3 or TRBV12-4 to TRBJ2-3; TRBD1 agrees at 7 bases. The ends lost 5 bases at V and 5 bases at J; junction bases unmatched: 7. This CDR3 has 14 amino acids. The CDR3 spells CASSLTTGLDTQYF. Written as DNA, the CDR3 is TGTGCCAGCAGTCTAACGACAGGGTTAGATACGCAGTATTTT.

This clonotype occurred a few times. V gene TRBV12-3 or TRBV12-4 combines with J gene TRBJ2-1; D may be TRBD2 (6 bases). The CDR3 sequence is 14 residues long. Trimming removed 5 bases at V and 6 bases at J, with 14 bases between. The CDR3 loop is CASSARAGGNEQFF. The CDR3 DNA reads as TGTGCCAGCAGTGCCCGTGCCGGGGGCAATGAGCAGTTCTTC.

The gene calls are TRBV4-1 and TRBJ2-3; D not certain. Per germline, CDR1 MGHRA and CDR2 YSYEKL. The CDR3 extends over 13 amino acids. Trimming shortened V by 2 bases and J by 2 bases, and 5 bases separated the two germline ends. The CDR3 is CASSQQLTDTQYF. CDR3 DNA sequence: TGCGCCAGCAGCCAACAGCTCACAGATACGCAGTATTTT.

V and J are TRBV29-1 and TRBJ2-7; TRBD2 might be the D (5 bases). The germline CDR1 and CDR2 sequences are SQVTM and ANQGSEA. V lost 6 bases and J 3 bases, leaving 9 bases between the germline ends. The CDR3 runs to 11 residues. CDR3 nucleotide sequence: TGCAGCGTCGGGGAGAGCTACGAGCAGTACTTC. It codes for CSVGESYEQYF.

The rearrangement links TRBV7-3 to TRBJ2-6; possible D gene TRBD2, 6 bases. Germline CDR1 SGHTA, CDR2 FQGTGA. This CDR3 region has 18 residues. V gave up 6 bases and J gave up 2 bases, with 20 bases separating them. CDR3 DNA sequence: TGTGCCAGCAGTCTTAGCGGTCCTCCTCTTACTGGGGCCAACGTCCTGACTTTC. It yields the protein CASSLSGPPLTGANVLTF.

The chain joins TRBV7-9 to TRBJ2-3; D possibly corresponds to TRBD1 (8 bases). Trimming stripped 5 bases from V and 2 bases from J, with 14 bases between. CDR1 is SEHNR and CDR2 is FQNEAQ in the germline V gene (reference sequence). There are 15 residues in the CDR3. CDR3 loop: CASSHRGGTTDTQYF. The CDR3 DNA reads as TGTGCCAGCAGCCACAGGGGGGGGACCACAGATACGCAGTATTTT. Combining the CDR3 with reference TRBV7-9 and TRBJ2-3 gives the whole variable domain DTGVSQNPRHKITKRGQNVTFRCDPISEHNRLYWYRQTLGQGPEFLTYFQNEAQLEKSRLLSDRFSAERPKGSFSTLEIQRTEQGDSAMYLCASSHRGGTTDTQYFGPGTRLTVL.

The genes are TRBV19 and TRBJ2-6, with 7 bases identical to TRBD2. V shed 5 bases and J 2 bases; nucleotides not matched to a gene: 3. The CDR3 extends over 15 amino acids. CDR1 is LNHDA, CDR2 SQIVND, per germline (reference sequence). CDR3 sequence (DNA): TGTGCCAGTAGTGGGGGGGAGGCTGGGGCCAACGTCCTGACTTTC. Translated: CASSGGEAGANVLTF.

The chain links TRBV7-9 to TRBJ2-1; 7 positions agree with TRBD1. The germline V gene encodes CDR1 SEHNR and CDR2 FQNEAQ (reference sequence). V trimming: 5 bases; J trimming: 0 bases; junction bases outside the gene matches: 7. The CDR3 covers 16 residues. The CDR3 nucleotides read TGTGCCAGCAGCATAAGACAGGGACGCTCCTACAATGAGCAGTTCTTC. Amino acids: CASSIRQGRSYNEQFF.

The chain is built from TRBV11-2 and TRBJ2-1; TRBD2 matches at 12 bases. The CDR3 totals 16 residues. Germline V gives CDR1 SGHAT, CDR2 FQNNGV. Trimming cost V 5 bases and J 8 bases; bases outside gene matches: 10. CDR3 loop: CASSAVLAGGSDEQFF. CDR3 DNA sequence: TGTGCCAGCAGCGCAGTACTAGCGGGAGGTTCGGATGAGCAGTTCTTC.

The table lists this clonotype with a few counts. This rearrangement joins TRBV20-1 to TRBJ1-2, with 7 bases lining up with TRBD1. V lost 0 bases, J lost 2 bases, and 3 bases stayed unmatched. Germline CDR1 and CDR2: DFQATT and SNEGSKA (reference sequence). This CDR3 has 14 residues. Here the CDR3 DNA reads TGCAGTGCTAGAGACCCGGGACAGAACTATGGCTACACCTTC. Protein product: CSARDPGQNYGYTF.